These 19 T cell receptor beta chains originate from one sample sequenced in a study of blood T cell repertoires in COVID-19. Generated by immunoSEQ multiplex PCR, the TCRdb table keeps only in-frame clones and is missing some. The sample comprises 200,000 to 300,000 clones, around four fifths of which are singletons, and 4.2% rests with the top ten. Sequenced input: peripheral blood. The receptors come from a man between 60 and 75 years old with acute or convalescent COVID-19.

The DNA of the CDR3 is TGCGCCAGCAGTGAGGTGGAGGGCTACACCGGGGAGCTGTTTTTT. Translating it yields CASSEVEGYTGELFF. The rearrangement joins TRBV10-1 to TRBJ2-2; D perhaps matches TRBD2 (6 bases). Germline V gene lookup returns CDR1 WNHNN and CDR2 SYGVQD (reference sequence). The CDR3 is 15 residues long. Trimming left V 2 bases short and J 3 bases short, with 10 bases between.

The chain joins TRBV7-8 to TRBJ1-2; tentative D call: TRBD1 (6 bases). V was shortened by 2 bases and J by 8 bases, with 9 bases between the two germline ends. The germline gives CDR1 SGHVS, CDR2 FQNEAQ. The CDR3 length is 12 residues. CDR3 bases: TGTGCCAGCAGCTTAATCAGGGGCGGCTACACCTTC. Encoded protein: CASSLIRGGYTF. Supplemented by reference TRBV7-8 and TRBJ1-2, the full variable domain reads GAGVSQSPRYKVAKRGQDVALRCDPISGHVSLFWYQQALGQGPEFLTYFQNEAQLDKSGLPSDRFFAERPEGSVSTLKIQRTQQEDSAVYLCASSLIRGGYTFGSGTRLTVV.

This chain uses TRBV20-1 with TRBJ2-5, with 10 bases identical to TRBD2. The trim removed 3 bases at V and 7 bases at J, leaving 11 bases unmatched. The length of the CDR3 is 15 residues. The germline V gene encodes CDR1 DFQATT and CDR2 SNEGSKA (reference sequence). This chain's CDR3 is CSASTGSGGRRTQYF. The CDR3 DNA sequence: TGCAGTGCTAGTACGGGTAGCGGGGGGCGGAGGACCCAGTACTTC.

This clone was picked up a small number of times. This chain uses TRBV19 with TRBJ1-1; TRBD1 might be the D (6 bases). The germline V gene has CDR1 LNHDA and CDR2 SQIVND (reference sequence). Trimming cost V 7 bases and J 3 bases, with 12 bases left between them. The CDR3 has 13 amino acids. The CDR3 sequence is CASNREGYTEAFF. In DNA form, the CDR3 reads TGTGCCAGTAACAGGGAGGGATACACTGAAGCTTTCTTT.

This chain connects TRBV24-1 to TRBJ2-5; 7 bases are a match to TRBD1. J was trimmed by 7 bases and V by 3 bases; bases with no gene match: 7. The germline gives CDR1 KGHDR, CDR2 SFDVKD. The CDR3 loop spans 14 amino acids. The CDR3, as DNA: TGTGCCACCAGTGATACGACAGGGCCCGGGACCCAGTACTTC. Encoded protein: CATSDTTGPGTQYF.

The chain is built from TRBV7-8 and TRBJ2-1, with a possible D match to TRBD1 (6 bases). Germline V gives CDR1 SGHVS, CDR2 FQNEAQ. V lost 1 base, J lost 5 bases, and 12 bases lay in between. The CDR3 spans 15 residues. The CDR3 loop is CASSLEFNRDNEQFF. The CDR3 nucleotides are TGTGCCAGCAGCTTAGAGTTTAACAGGGACAATGAGCAGTTCTTC.

The sample holds many counts of this clone. J is TRBJ2-6 and V is TRBV6-4; the D gene is possibly TRBD1 (5 bases). V lost 5 bases, J lost 4 bases, and 9 bases lay in between. This CDR3 is 14 amino acids long. CDR1 and CDR2 from the germline V gene are MRHNA and SNTAGT. The CDR3 loop is CASSPRTGANVLTF. CDR3 sequence (DNA): TGTGCCAGCAGTCCTCGGACAGGGGCCAACGTCCTGACTTTC.

The genes are TRBV9 and TRBJ1-1; D is unclear. The CDR3 extends over 15 amino acids. CDR1 and CDR2 (germline): SGDLS, YYNGEE. V lost 0 bases and J 0 bases, leaving 9 bases between the germline ends. The DNA of the CDR3 is TGTGCCAGCAGCGTAGAAACAGAGATGAACACTGAAGCTTTCTTT. Its translation is CASSVETEMNTEAFF.

The chain couples TRBV5-1 to TRBJ2-7, with 10 bases lining up with TRBD2. Germline CDR1 and CDR2: SGHRS and YFSETQ. The CDR3 contains 14 residues. V trimming: 4 bases; J trimming: 6 bases; junction bases outside the gene matches: 7. CDR3 nucleotides: TGCGCCAGCAGCCGAGCTAGCGGGAGTTTCGAGCAGTACTTC. Protein sequence: CASSRASGSFEQYF.

This rearrangement joins TRBV7-9 to TRBJ1-2; D is ambiguous. The V end lost 5 bases, the J end lost 6 bases, and 7 bases lay between the germline ends. This CDR3 is built from 11 residues. CDR1 is SEHNR and CDR2 is FQNEAQ in the germline V gene (reference sequence). The CDR3 sequence is CASSLSHGYTF. The CDR3 DNA reads as TGTGCCAGCAGCCTCTCTCATGGCTACACCTTC.

The gene calls are TRBV28 and TRBJ2-1, with 10 positions matching TRBD1. V lost 6 bases and J lost 6; bases outside the gene matches: 8. The CDR3 length is 15 residues. Germline V lookup: CDR1 MDHEN, CDR2 SYDVKM. In DNA form, the CDR3 reads TGTGCCAGCAGCCGCGGGACAGGGGAGGTCAATGAGCAGTTCTTC. Amino acid sequence: CASSRGTGEVNEQFF.

This chain uses TRBV28 with TRBJ2-3; 7 nucleotides line up with TRBD1. With V trimmed by 5 bases and J by 0 bases, 8 bases remained unmatched. CDR1 and CDR2 from the germline V gene are MDHEN and SYDVKM. The CDR3 extends over 16 amino acids. CDR3 DNA sequence: TGTGCCAGCAGTGAACCCGACAGGGCAAGCACAGATACGCAGTATTTT. Translation gives CASSEPDRASTDTQYF.

The chain has TRBV7-2 and TRBJ2-5; 7 nucleotides match TRBD2. V was clipped by 5 bases and J by 5 bases; unmatched bases: 8. The CDR3 runs 14 residues. The V gene's germline CDR1 is SGHTA and CDR2 FQGNSA. The CDR3 reads CASSASSGRETQYF. In nucleotides, the CDR3 is TGTGCCAGCAGCGCCTCTAGCGGCCGGGAGACCCAGTACTTC.

The CDR3 reads CASTWDRVGSSTQYF. Written as DNA, the CDR3 is TGTGCCAGCACCTGGGACAGGGTGGGATCTTCGACCCAGTACTTC. The rearrangement joins TRBV6-5 to TRBJ2-5, with 9 bases identical to TRBD1. With V trimmed by 7 bases and J by 7 bases, 13 bases remained unmatched. The CDR3 consists of 15 residues. Germline-derived CDR1 and CDR2 are MNHEY and SVGAGI.

The chain combines TRBV5-1 with TRBJ2-3, with D possibly TRBD2 on 5 matching bases. Trimming took 5 bases from V and 0 from J, leaving 22 bases between them. The germline gives CDR1 SGHRS, CDR2 YFSETQ. The CDR3 has 18 amino acids. CDR3 residues: CASRPLSADDTSTDTQYF. The CDR3 bases are TGCGCCAGCAGGCCTCTCTCAGCGGACGATACTAGCACAGATACGCAGTATTTT.

The chain employs TRBV11-2 and TRBJ2-7; TRBD1 might be the D (5 bases). CDR1 and CDR2 (germline): SGHAT, FQNNGV. V lost 5 bases and J lost 0, with 20 bases in between. The CDR3 is 17 amino acids. The chain's CDR3 is CASSPTYRRLSSYEQYF. The DNA for the CDR3 is TGTGCCAGCAGCCCCACCTACAGGCGATTGAGCTCCTACGAGCAGTACTTC.

This chain uses TRBV3-1 (or the pseudogene TRBV3-2) with TRBJ1-4, with D possibly being TRBD1 (6 bases). The CDR3 has 14 residues. Germline CDR1 reads LGHDT; CDR2 reads YNNKEL (reference sequence). Trimming removed 4 bases from V and 6 bases from J, with 12 bases in between. The CDR3 DNA reads TGTGCCAGCAGCCTACAGGGTCTGGATGAAAAACTGTTTTTT. As protein: CASSLQGLDEKLFF.

This chain links TRBV10-3 with TRBJ2-1, with 8 positions matching TRBD2. CDR1 is ENHRY, CDR2 SYGVKD, per germline. The V segment lost 3 bases and the J segment 3 bases; nucleotides outside the gene matches: 10. The CDR3 runs 17 residues. CDR3 nucleotide sequence: TGTGCCATCAGTGAACCCGACTTTAGCGGGGTCTACAATGAGCAGTTCTTC. It specifies CAISEPDFSGVYNEQFF.

This clone has only one observation. The chain employs TRBV19 and TRBJ1-2; TRBD1 matches 7 bases. CDR3 length equals 12 residues. From germline, CDR1 is LNHDA and CDR2 SQIVND (reference sequence). With V trimmed by 6 bases and J by 7 bases, 5 bases remained unmatched. CDR3 sequence: CASSFDRVGYTF. DNA for the CDR3: TGTGCCAGTAGCTTCGACAGGGTTGGCTACACCTTC. Variable domain in full (rest from reference TRBV19 and TRBJ1-2): DGGITQSPKYLFRKEGQNVTLSCEQNLNHDAMYWYRQDPGQGLRLIYYSQIVNDFQKGDIAEGYSVSREKKESFPLTVTSAQKNPTAFYLCASSFDRVGYTFGSGTRLTVV.